This TCR beta chain emerged from a study of blood T cell repertoires in COVID-19. Study-level information: There were acute and convalescent COVID-19 samples, and they came from the United States, Italy and Spain.

Per germline, CDR1 LNHDA and CDR2 SQIVND (reference sequence). The CDR3 totals 16 residues. V shed 4 bases and J shed 4 bases, with 17 bases lying between them. Original processing notes: By means of reference gene primer amplification, nucleated cell counts were estimated. Here immunoSEQ multiplex PCR was the method, and the copy in TCRdb shows in-frame clones only, minus some. Clone size and the V and J calls come from that table; the DNA yielded D and trimming. The data contain 25,000 to 30,000 clones, about three quarters of them singletons. This chain joins TRBV19 and TRBJ1-5, with D perhaps matching TRBD1 (6 bases). The specimen sequenced was peripheral blood. The source is a woman between 65 and 79 years old with active or convalescent COVID-19. The CDR3 here is CASSTSLGTTNQPQHF. The CDR3 coding sequence is TGTGCCAGTAGTACATCCCTCGGGACAACGAATCAGCCCCAGCATTTT. Complete variable domain (other parts from reference TRBV19 and TRBJ1-5): DGGITQSPKYLFRKEGQNVTLSCEQNLNHDAMYWYRQDPGQGLRLIYYSQIVNDFQKGDIAEGYSVSREKKESFPLTVTSAQKNPTAFYLCASSTSLGTTNQPQHFGDGTRLSIL.